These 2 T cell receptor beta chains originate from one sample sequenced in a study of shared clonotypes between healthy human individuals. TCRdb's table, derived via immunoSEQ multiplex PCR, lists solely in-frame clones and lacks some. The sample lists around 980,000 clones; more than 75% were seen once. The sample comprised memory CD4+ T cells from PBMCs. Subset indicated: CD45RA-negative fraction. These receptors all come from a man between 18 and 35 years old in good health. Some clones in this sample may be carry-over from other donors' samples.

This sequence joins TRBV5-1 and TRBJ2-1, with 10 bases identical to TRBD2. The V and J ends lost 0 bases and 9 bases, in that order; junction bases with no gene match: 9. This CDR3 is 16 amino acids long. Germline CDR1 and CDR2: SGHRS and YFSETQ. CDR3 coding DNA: TGCGCCAGCAGCTTGGGTACTAGCGGGATTCTTGGTGAGCAGTTCTTC. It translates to CASSLGTSGILGEQFF.

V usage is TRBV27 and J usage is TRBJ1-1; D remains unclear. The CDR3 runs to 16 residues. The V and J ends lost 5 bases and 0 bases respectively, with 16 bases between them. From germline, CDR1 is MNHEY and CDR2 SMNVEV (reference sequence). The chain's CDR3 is CASSPGRRDMNTEAFF. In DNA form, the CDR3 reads TGTGCCAGCAGTCCCGGCAGGCGAGACATGAACACTGAAGCTTTCTTT.